This T cell receptor (beta chain) was captured by sequencing in a study of T cells in women clearing cervical HPV infection. Produced via immunoSEQ multiplex PCR; TCRdb's table is partial and in-frame only. The record lists 40,000 to 45,000 clones, of which the ten most abundant hold about 1.2%. In the case of this clone: Its antigen is unknown. The CDR3 is cut off 3 residues early in the read; its end comes from the germline J gene.

Findings of the study overall: CIN3+ cases had significantly higher TCR repertoire richness than controls, but evenness did not differ. TRBV6-7 relative abundance averaged about 0.1% in cases and more than 0.15% in controls.

Germline V gene sequence: CDR1 LNHDA, CDR2 SQIVND (reference sequence). This CDR3 contains 14 residues. V was pared by 4 bases and J by 4 bases, with 13 bases between. Sequencing was performed on blood buffy coat. This sequence joins TRBV19 and TRBJ2-5; a possible D gene is TRBD1 (5 bases). The sequence came from a woman between 18 and 69 years old with a cervical HPV16 infection that either progressed to CIN3+ or cleared (not recorded which). The CDR3 spells CASSTLRDGETQYF. The part of the CDR3 DNA that was read is TGTGCCAGTAGTACCCTCAGGGATGGAGAGACC.